These T cell receptor beta chains were read from a single sample in a study of blood T cell repertoires in COVID-19. The repertoire was sequenced with immunoSEQ multiplex PCR; TCRdb's copy has only in-frame clones and lacks some. Here the sample spans around 60,000 clones, 84% being singletons. The sequenced material came from peripheral blood. The receptors were sampled from a man between 60 and 75 years old with COVID-19, enrolled during active disease. CDR3s include the opening cysteine and the closing phenylalanine or tryptophan.

v_gene,j_gene,CDR3aa
TRBV5-6,TRBJ1-1,CASRWTGNTEAFF
TRBV4-1,TRBJ2-3,CASSQVAGFNTDTQYF
TRBV28,TRBJ1-2,CASSLSSGRGGYTF
TRBV2,TRBJ2-5,CASRLQETQYF
TRBV19,TRBJ1-2,CASSILDRLYGYTF
TRBV12-3/TRBV12-4,TRBJ1-5,CASDRSSQPQHF
TRBV24-1,TRBJ2-6,CATGADSGANVLTF
TRBV5-1,TRBJ1-1,CASSPGQGITEAFF
TRBV5-5,TRBJ1-2,CASSFRAGGAGGYTF
TRBV6-5,TRBJ1-2,CASSWEADNYGYTF
TRBV7-9,TRBJ2-1,CASSLAGPGKDEQFF
TRBV6-2/TRBV6-3,TRBJ2-5,CASSFRAGGQRETQYF
TRBV3-1/TRBV3-2,TRBJ2-7,CASSQALAALSYEQYF
TRBV29-1,TRBJ2-7,CSVDGAGGFDEQYF
TRBV7-2,TRBJ1-6,CASSLMQGGNSPLHF
TRBV11-2,TRBJ1-3,CASSLGHRGGNTIYF
TRBV4-2,TRBJ1-3,CASSLRQATGNTIYF
TRBV18,TRBJ2-7,CASSPSSVNTYEQYF
TRBV5-1,TRBJ2-1,CASSLAFRNNEQFF
TRBV7-9,TRBJ2-5,CASSVQGAGETQYF
TRBV6-5,TRBJ2-1,CASTSGLVSLSEQFF
TRBV27,TRBJ2-5,CASSTSRQPQETQYF
TRBV29-1,TRBJ1-1,CSVEDRRGLGEAFF
TRBV5-1,TRBJ2-3,CASSLSGAEDTQYF
TRBV7-9,TRBJ1-1,CASSSIRTILNTEAFF
TRBV18,TRBJ1-5,CASSPGRVANQPQHF